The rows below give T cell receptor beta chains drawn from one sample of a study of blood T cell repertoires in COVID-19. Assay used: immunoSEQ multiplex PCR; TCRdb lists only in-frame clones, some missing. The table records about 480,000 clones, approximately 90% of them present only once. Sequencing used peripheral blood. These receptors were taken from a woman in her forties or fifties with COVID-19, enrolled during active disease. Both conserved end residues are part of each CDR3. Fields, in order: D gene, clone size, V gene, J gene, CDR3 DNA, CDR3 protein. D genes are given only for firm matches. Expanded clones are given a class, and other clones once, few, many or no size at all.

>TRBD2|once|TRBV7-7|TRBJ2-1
TGTGCCAGCAGCTTAGATCGGACTAGCGGGGACGATGAGCAGTTCTTC
CASSLDRTSGDDEQFF
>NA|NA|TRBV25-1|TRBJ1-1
TGTGCCAGCAGTGAATCGCCAGGGGCTTTTAACACTGAAGCTTTCTTT
CASSESPGAFNTEAFF
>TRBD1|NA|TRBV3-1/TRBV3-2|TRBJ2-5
TGTGCCAGCAGCCAAGATAGGGATCCGACAGGGGGCAGGGAGACCCAGTACTTC
CASSQDRDPTGGRETQYF
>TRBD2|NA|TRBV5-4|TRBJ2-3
TGTGCCAGCAGCTTGCTAGCGGGGGGGGGAGATACGCAGTATTTT
CASSLLAGGGDTQYF
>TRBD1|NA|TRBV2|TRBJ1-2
TGTGCCAGCCATAGACCGGGACAGGGGGCGCGTGGCTACACCTTC
CASHRPGQGARGYTF
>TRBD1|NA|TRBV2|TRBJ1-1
TGTGCCAGCAGCCCGACAGGGGGCGCGTACACTGAAGCTTTCTTT
CASSPTGGAYTEAFF
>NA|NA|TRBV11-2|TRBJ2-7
TGTGCCAGCAGCCCGACTAGAGCCTACGAGCAGTACTTC
CASSPTRAYEQYF
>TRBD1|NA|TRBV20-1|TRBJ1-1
TGCAGTGCTAGTCCGACAGGGGGGTACACTGAAGCTTTCTTT
CSASPTGGYTEAFF
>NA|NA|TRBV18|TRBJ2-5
TGTGCCAGCTCACCAGCCCTGGCAGGGAATACCCAAGAGACCCAGTACTTC
CASSPALAGNTQETQYF
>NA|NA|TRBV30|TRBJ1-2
TGTGCCTGGGCACTTGAGGGACTGAACTATGGCTACACCTTC
CAWALEGLNYGYTF
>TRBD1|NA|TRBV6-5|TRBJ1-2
TGTGCCAGCAGTATAAGAGACAGGGGATATGGCTACACCTTC
CASSIRDRGYGYTF
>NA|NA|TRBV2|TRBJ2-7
TGTGCCAACGGGGAACAGATCTACGAGCAGTACTTC
CANGEQIYEQYF
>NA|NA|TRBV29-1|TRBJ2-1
TGCAGCGTTGAAAGGGGGATAGGGGACCTCAATGAGCAGTTCTTC
CSVERGIGDLNEQFF
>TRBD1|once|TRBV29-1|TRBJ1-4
TGCAGCCTCCATAGGGGGCGAAATGAAAAACTGTTTTTT
CSLHRGRNEKLFF
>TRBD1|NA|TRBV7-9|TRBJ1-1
TGTGCCAGCAGCCACGATACCAACAGGGGGACTGAAGCTTTCTTT
CASSHDTNRGTEAFF
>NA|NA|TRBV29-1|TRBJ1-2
TGCAGCGTTGAACCAGGGTACTATGGCTACACCTTC
CSVEPGYYGYTF
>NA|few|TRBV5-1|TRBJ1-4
TGCGCCAGCAGCTTGGTTGGAGGGGCAACTGAAAAACTGTTTTTT
CASSLVGGATEKLFF
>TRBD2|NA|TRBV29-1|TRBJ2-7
TGCAGCGTTACGCGGGGGGGGTCTGTGGGTTACGAGCAGTACTTC
CSVTRGGSVGYEQYF
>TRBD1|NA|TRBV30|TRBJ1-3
TGTGCCTGGAGTCATAGGGACAGGACTATCTCTGGAAACACCATATATTTT
CAWSHRDRTISGNTIYF
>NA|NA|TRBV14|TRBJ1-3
TGTGCCAGCAGCCAAGATTGGGGAGGCGGTAACACCATATATTTT
CASSQDWGGGNTIYF
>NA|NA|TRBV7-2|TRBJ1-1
TGTGCCAGCAGCTTGGGGCTCCGTGGGACTGAAGCTTTCTTT
CASSLGLRGTEAFF
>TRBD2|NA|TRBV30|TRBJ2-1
TGTGCCTGGAGTGCCCTACTAGCGGGGGGGCTGAATGAGCAGTTCTTC
CAWSALLAGGLNEQFF
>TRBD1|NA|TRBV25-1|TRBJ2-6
TGTGCCAGCAGTGAAGGGGACAGGGCCCGCTCTGGGGCCAACGTCCTGACTTTC
CASSEGDRARSGANVLTF
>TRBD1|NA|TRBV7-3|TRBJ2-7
TGTGCCAGCAGCTTAGGACAGGGTGACGAGCAGTACTTC
CASSLGQGDEQYF
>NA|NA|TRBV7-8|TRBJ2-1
TGTGCCAGCGTCGGGTTTCGGTCTGAGCAGTTCTTC
CASVGFRSEQFF
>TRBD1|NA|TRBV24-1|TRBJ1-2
TGTGCCACCAGTGATACCACAGGGGTAGGCTACACCTTC
CATSDTTGVGYTF
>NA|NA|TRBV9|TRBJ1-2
TGTGCCAGCAGCGTAGGGATGGACAGCTCCTATGGCTACACCTTC
CASSVGMDSSYGYTF
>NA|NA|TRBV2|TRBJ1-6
TGTGCCAGCAGTGTACTTAAGGAGTCACCCCTCCACTTT
CASSVLKESPLHF
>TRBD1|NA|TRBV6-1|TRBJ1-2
TGTGCCAGCAGTGGGACGACAGGGTTTGGGGGTTTGAGTGGCTACACCTTC
CASSGTTGFGGLSGYTF
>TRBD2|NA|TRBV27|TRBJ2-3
TGTGCCACCTCTAGCGGGGGTACAGATACGCAGTATTTT
CATSSGGTDTQYF
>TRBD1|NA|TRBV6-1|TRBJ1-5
TGTGCCAGCAGAGAAAACCCGGGACAGCGCAATCAGCCCCAGCATTTT
CASRENPGQRNQPQHF
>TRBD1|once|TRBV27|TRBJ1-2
TGTGCCAGCAGTTTCTCCGGGACAGGTTTGGGCTACACCTTC
CASSFSGTGLGYTF
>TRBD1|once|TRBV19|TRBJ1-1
TGTGCCAGTAGTGGACAGGGGATTAACACTGAAGCTTTCTTT
CASSGQGINTEAFF
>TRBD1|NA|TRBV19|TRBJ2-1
TGTGCCAGTAGTATTCCGGGACAGGGCGAATCCTACAATGAGCAGTTCTTC
CASSIPGQGESYNEQFF
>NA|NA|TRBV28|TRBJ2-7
TGTGCCAGCAGTTTCCCTCAGGGTCTCAGCTCCTACGAGCAGTACTTC
CASSFPQGLSSYEQYF
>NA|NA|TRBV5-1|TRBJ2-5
TGCGCCAGCAGCTCCCCTACGAAGGAGACCCAGTACTTC
CASSSPTKETQYF
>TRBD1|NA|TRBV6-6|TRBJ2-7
TGTGCCAGCAGTTACTCGGGACAGGGGGTCTACGAGCAGTACTTC
CASSYSGQGVYEQYF
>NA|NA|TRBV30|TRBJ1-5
TGTGCCTGGGGCGGTCAGGATCAGCCCCAGCATTTT
CAWGGQDQPQHF
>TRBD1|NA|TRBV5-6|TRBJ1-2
TGTGCCAGCAGCTTGGACCCGACAGGGGGCTATGGCTACACCTTC
CASSLDPTGGYGYTF